This T cell receptor (beta chain) stems from a study of shared clonotypes between healthy human individuals. Healthy and HIV-negative, the adult donors had no recent acute infections or vaccinations. Those who donated, Caucasian adults without exception, all lived in Nashville, Tennessee. This CDR3 has 15 residues. Germline CDR1 is SGHAT and CDR2 is FQNNGV. With V trimmed by 8 bases and J by 7 bases, 16 bases remained unmatched. The assay ran at deep level. The genomic DNA of each subset was split evenly across several immunoSEQ plates. Method: immunoSEQ multiplex PCR; TCRdb's copy keeps in-frame clones and lacks some. This table has about 490,000 clones, approximately 81% appearing once.

Sequenced material: PBMCs. This chain connects TRBV11-2 to TRBJ2-7, with TRBD2 matching 8 bases. This receptor was identified in a woman aged 40 to 55 in good health. Some clones in this sample may be carry-over from other donors' samples. DNA for the CDR3: TGTGCCAGCTACTTTTCGGGAGGGCCGGCTTCGGAGCAGTACTTC. Residues: CASYFSGGPASEQYF.